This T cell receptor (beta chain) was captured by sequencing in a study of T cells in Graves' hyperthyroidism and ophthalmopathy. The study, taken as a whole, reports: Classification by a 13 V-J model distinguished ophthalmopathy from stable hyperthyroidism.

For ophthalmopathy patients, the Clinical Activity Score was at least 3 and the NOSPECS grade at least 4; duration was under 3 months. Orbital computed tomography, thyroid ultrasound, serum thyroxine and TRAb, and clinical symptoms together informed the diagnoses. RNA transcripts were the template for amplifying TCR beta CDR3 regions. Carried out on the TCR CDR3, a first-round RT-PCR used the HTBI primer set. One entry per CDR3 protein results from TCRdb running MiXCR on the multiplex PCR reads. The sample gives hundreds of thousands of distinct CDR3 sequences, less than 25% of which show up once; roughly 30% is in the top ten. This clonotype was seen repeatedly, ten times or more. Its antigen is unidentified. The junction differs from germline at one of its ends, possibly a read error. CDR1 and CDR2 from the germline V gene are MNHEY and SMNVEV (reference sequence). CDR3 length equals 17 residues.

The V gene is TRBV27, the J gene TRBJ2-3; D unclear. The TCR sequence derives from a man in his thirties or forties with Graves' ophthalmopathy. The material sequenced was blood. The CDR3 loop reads CANSSAGPMIRADTQYF. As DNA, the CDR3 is TGTGCCAACAGTTCTGCCGGTCCCATGATAAGGGCAGATACGCAGTATTTT.